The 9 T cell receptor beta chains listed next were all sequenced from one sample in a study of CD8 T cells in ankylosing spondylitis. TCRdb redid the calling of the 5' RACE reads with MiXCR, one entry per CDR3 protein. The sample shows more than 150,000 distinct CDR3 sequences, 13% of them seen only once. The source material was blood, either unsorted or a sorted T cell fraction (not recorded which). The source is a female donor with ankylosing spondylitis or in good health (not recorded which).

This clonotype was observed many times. CDR3 nucleotides: TGCAGTGCTAGGCCTCGGGCGGGACAGGGTATCAATCAGCCCCAGCATTTT. Amino acid sequence: CSARPRAGQGINQPQHF. The V and J genes are TRBV20-1 and TRBJ1-5, with 9 bases fitting TRBD1. CDR1 and CDR2 from the germline V gene are DFQATT and SNEGSKA (reference sequence). V shed 3 bases, J shed 3 bases, and the junction held 12 bases outside the gene matches. The CDR3 loop spans 17 amino acids.

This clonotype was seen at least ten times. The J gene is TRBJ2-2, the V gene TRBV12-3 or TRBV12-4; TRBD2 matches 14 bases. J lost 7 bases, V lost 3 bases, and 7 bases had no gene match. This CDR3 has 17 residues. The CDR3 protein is CASSFLGTSGSSGELFF. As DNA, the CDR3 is TGTGCCAGCAGTTTCCTAGGGACTAGCGGGAGTAGCGGGGAGCTGTTTTTT.

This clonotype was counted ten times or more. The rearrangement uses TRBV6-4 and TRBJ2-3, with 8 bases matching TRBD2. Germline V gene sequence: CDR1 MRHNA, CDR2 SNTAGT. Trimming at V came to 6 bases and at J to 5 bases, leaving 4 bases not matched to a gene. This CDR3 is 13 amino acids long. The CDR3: CASRGLAEDTQYF. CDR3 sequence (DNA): TGTGCCAGCAGAGGACTAGCAGAAGATACGCAGTATTTT.

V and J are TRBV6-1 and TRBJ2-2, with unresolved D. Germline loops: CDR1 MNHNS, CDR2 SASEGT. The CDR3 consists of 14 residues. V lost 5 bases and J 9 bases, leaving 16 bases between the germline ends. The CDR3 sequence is CASSLDHNSRELFF. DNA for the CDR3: TGTGCCAGCAGTCTAGACCATAACTCCCGGGAGCTGTTTTTT.

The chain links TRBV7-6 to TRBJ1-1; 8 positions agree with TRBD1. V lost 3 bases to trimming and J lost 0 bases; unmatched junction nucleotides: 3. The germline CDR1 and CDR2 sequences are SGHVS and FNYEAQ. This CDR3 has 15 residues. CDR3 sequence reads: CASSLSTGVNTEAFF. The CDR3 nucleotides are TGTGCCAGCAGCTTGTCGACAGGGGTGAACACTGAAGCTTTCTTT. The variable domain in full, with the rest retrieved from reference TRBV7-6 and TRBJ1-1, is GAGVSQSPRYKVTKRGQDVALRCDPISGHVSLYWYRQALGQGPEFLTYFNYEAQQDKSGLPNDRFSAERPEGSISTLTIQRTEQRDSAMYRCASSLSTGVNTEAFFGQGTRLTVV.

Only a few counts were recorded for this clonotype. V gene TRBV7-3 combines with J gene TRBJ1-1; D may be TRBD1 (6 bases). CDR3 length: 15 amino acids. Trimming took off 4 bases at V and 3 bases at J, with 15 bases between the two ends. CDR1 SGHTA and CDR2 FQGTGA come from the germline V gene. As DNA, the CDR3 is TGTGCCAGCAGCTCCTACAGGGAACGGGACACTGAAGCTTTCTTT. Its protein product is CASSSYRERDTEAFF.

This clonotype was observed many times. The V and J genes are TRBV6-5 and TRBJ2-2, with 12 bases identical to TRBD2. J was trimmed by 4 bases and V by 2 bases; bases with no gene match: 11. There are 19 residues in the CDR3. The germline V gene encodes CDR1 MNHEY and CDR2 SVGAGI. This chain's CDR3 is CASSYRGTSGRPGTGELFF. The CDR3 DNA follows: TGTGCCAGCAGTTACCGGGGCACTAGCGGGAGGCCTGGCACCGGGGAGCTGTTTTTT.

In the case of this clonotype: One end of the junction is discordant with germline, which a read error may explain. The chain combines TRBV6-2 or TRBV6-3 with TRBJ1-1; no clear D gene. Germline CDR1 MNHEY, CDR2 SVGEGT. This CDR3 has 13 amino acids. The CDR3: CAGSPTGWTEAFF. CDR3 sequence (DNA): TGTGCCGGCAGCCCGACGGGATGGACTGAAGCTTTCTTT.

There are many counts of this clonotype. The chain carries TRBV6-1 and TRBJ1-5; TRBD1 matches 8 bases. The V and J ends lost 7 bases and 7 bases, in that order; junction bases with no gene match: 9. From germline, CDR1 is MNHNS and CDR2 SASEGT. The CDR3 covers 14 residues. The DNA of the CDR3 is TGTGCCAGCACCAGGACAGGGATGGGCCAGCCCCAGCATTTT. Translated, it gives CASTRTGMGQPQHF.